These 27 T cell receptor beta chains originate from one sample sequenced in a study of CD8+ T cells in alopecia areata (dated by TCRdb to about 2018). The time point label here, explained by the study, means: baseline before oral tofacitinib. The method behind the library was the immunoSEQ multiplex PCR assay. RNA was extracted from all samples and reverse transcribed into cDNA as template for TCR sequencing. Here the immuneACCESS table is served through TCRdb, limited to in-frame sequences with V and J called. Missing clones are a known gap in these copies; in checked studies unresolved V genes cover under half, and the rest lacks a known reason. This sample lists approximately 140,000 clones; about 90% were detected once. The top ten hold less than 15% of the sample. This material consisted of CD8+ T cells sorted from blood, taken at week 0. Every receptor here comes from a human donor with alopecia areata.

This rearrangement joins TRBV7-2 to TRBJ2-7; 7 bases are a match to TRBD1. The CDR3 sequence is 14 residues long. Unmatched junction bases numbered 5, after V lost 4 bases and J lost 2 bases. CDR1 SGHTA and CDR2 FQGNSA come from the germline V gene. The chain's CDR3 is CASSSPGQTYEQYF. In DNA, the CDR3 is TGTGCCAGCAGCTCTCCGGGACAGACCTACGAGCAGTACTTC. The whole variable domain, remainder taken from reference TRBV7-2 and TRBJ2-7, is GAGVSQSPSNKVTEKGKDVELRCDPISGHTALYWYRQSLGQGLEFLIYFQGNSAPDKSGLPSDRFSAERTGGSVSTLTIQRTQQEDSAVYLCASSSPGQTYEQYFGPGTRLTVT.

This rearrangement joins TRBV27 to TRBJ2-1, with TRBD1 matching 8 bases. Germline assignment: CDR1 MNHEY and CDR2 SMNVEV (reference sequence). V shed 3 bases and J 9 bases; nucleotides not matched to a gene: 7. CDR3 length equals 14 residues. The CDR3 spells CASSFSGQGGEQFF. CDR3 sequence (DNA): TGTGCCAGCAGTTTCTCCGGACAGGGTGGTGAGCAGTTCTTC.

The chain carries TRBV27 and TRBJ2-7; D may be TRBD1 (5 bases). V dropped 6 bases and J dropped 1 base, with 19 bases sitting between them. The CDR3 covers 16 residues. Germline assignment: CDR1 MNHEY and CDR2 SMNVEV (reference sequence). CDR3 residues: CASSPEQDPPSYEQYF. CDR3 sequence (DNA): TGTGCCAGCAGCCCAGAACAGGACCCGCCTTCCTACGAGCAGTACTTC.

The rearrangement uses TRBV27 and TRBJ2-7; 12 nucleotides match TRBD2. V shed 4 bases and J 6 bases; nucleotides not matched to a gene: 4. Germline-derived CDR1 and CDR2 are MNHEY and SMNVEV (reference sequence). The CDR3 is made up of 14 amino acids. Written as DNA, the CDR3 is TGTGCCAGCAGTTCTAGCGGGAGGGCCCGCGAGCAGTACTTC. Translating it yields CASSSSGRAREQYF.

V and J are TRBV5-4 and TRBJ2-7; D unresolved. Looked up from germline, CDR1 is SGHNT and CDR2 is YYREEE (reference sequence). Trimming left V 5 bases short and J 1 base short, with 10 bases between. The CDR3 runs to 13 residues. CDR3 amino acids: CASSFDLSYEQYF. The CDR3 coding sequence is TGTGCCAGCAGTTTTGACTTGTCCTACGAGCAGTACTTC.

This sequence joins TRBV5-6 and TRBJ1-3; the D gene is possibly TRBD1 (5 bases). The CDR3 length is 14 residues. The ends were cut back, 3 bases at V and 0 bases at J, with 7 bases in the middle. Germline V gives CDR1 SGHDT, CDR2 YYEEEE. CDR3: CASSSDSSGNTIYF. Written as DNA, the CDR3 is TGTGCCAGCAGCTCCGACAGCTCTGGAAACACCATATATTTT.

V gene TRBV29-1 combines with J gene TRBJ2-2, with a tentative D call TRBD2 (6 bases). V was cut by 8 bases and J by 3 bases, with 16 bases left in between. The CDR3 extends over 14 amino acids. Germline V lookup: CDR1 SQVTM, CDR2 ANQGSEA. The DNA for the CDR3 is TGCAGCATCGCAGGCGGGACTGACACCGGGGAGCTGTTTTTT. Its translation is CSIAGGTDTGELFF.

This chain links TRBV6-1 with TRBJ2-7, with 9 positions matching TRBD1. Trimming cost V 2 bases and J 6 bases; bases outside gene matches: 8. This CDR3 is built from 15 residues. Germline V gives CDR1 MNHNS, CDR2 SASEGT. For the CDR3, the DNA is TGTGCCAGCAGTGAATACGTACAGGGGGCTTCCGAGCAGTACTTC. This codes for CASSEYVQGASEQYF.

The CDR3: CASSFSDTQYF. CDR3 DNA sequence: TGTGCCAGCAGTTTCTCAGATACGCAGTATTTT. The V gene is TRBV27, the J gene TRBJ2-3; D gene unclear. V was shortened by 3 bases and J by 4 bases, with 2 bases between the two germline ends. CDR1 and CDR2 (germline): MNHEY, SMNVEV (reference sequence). The CDR3 runs 11 residues.

This chain joins TRBV7-2 and TRBJ2-3; 11 bases are shared with TRBD2. The germline V gene has CDR1 SGHTA and CDR2 FQGNSA. The V segment lost 1 base and the J segment 3 bases; nucleotides outside the gene matches: 9. The CDR3 spans 18 residues. CDR3 loop: CASSLERSSGGKTDTQYF. DNA of the CDR3: TGTGCCAGCAGCTTAGAAAGATCTAGCGGGGGGAAGACAGATACGCAGTATTTT.

The chain employs TRBV7-2 and TRBJ2-3; D is uncertain. The CDR3 sequence is 12 residues long. Per the germline V gene, CDR1 is SGHTA and CDR2 is FQGNSA. Trimming shortened V by 5 bases and J by 4 bases, and 7 bases separated the two germline ends. The CDR3 region has the DNA TGTGCCAGCAGCCTTCCTGCAGATACGCAGTATTTT. It translates to CASSLPADTQYF. Using reference TRBV7-2 and TRBJ2-3 for the parts outside the CDR3, the full variable domain is GAGVSQSPSNKVTEKGKDVELRCDPISGHTALYWYRQSLGQGLEFLIYFQGNSAPDKSGLPSDRFSAERTGGSVSTLTIQRTQQEDSAVYLCASSLPADTQYFGPGTRLTVL.

V gene TRBV27 combines with J gene TRBJ2-5; 9 bases fit TRBD1. This CDR3 has 16 residues. V trimming: 6 bases; J trimming: 7 bases; junction bases outside the gene matches: 15. The germline V gene has CDR1 MNHEY and CDR2 SMNVEV (reference sequence). CDR3 nucleotide sequence: TGTGCCAGCAGCCGACAAGGACAGGGGTCTGAAGGGACCCAGTACTTC. Its protein is CASSRQGQGSEGTQYF.

The V gene is TRBV9, the J gene TRBJ2-7; TRBD1 agrees at 9 bases. In germline, CDR1 is SGDLS, CDR2 YYNGEE. This CDR3 is 12 amino acids long. V was pared by 7 bases and J by 6 bases, with 5 bases of the junction left unmatched. CDR3 sequence: CASDTGGGEQYF. CDR3 DNA sequence: TGTGCCAGCGATACAGGGGGCGGCGAGCAGTACTTC. The full variable domain, in which reference TRBV9 and TRBJ2-7 provide the parts outside the CDR3, is DSGVTQTPKHLITATGQRVTLRCSPRSGDLSVYWYQQSLDQGLQFLIQYYNGEERAKGNILERFSAQQFPDLHSELNLSSLELGDSALYFCASDTGGGEQYFGPGTRLTVT.

The rearrangement uses TRBV4-1 and TRBJ2-1, with a weak D call TRBD2 (7 bases). Trimming pared 0 bases from V and 2 bases from J, leaving 11 bases between. Looked up from germline, CDR1 is MGHRA and CDR2 is YSYEKL. This CDR3 region has 16 residues. The CDR3 DNA follows: TGCGCCAGCAGCCAAGAGAGCGGGGACACCTACAATGAGCAGTTCTTC. Translating gives CASSQESGDTYNEQFF.

The chain uses TRBV2 and TRBJ2-2; the match to TRBD2 covers 7 bases. CDR1 is SNHLY, CDR2 FYNNEI, per germline. The CDR3 is 16 amino acids. Losses at the gene ends were 1 base for V and 5 bases for J; bases not matched to a gene: 7. CDR3 residues: CASSEGRAGLTGELFF. The CDR3, as DNA: TGTGCCAGCAGTGAAGGGAGAGCGGGGCTGACCGGGGAGCTGTTTTTT.

The chain is built from TRBV5-1 and TRBJ2-2; TRBD1 might be the D (5 bases). Germline V CDR1 and CDR2: SGHRS, YFSETQ. V was cut by 0 bases and J by 2 bases, with 11 bases left in between. The CDR3 length is 16 residues. CDR3 sequence reads: CASSLVGQDNTGELFF. The DNA of the CDR3 is TGCGCCAGCAGCTTGGTGGGGCAGGATAACACCGGGGAGCTGTTTTTT.

This chain joins TRBV6-6 and TRBJ1-1; D remains ambiguous. Germline V CDR1 and CDR2: MNHNY, SVGAGI (reference sequence). CDR3 length equals 13 residues. The V end was cut by 10 bases, the J end by 4 bases, with 16 bases between. The CDR3 protein is CATRPYTPTEAFF. CDR3 DNA: TGTGCCACCCGACCCTATACACCCACTGAAGCTTTCTTT.

The gene calls are TRBV7-9 and TRBJ2-5; D gene unclear. V dropped 6 bases and J dropped 3 bases, with 14 bases sitting between them. The CDR3 totals 14 residues. Germline V CDR1 and CDR2: SEHNR, FQNEAQ (reference sequence). CDR3 protein: CASRDLETKETQYF. CDR3 bases: TGTGCCAGCAGAGATCTAGAAACCAAAGAGACCCAGTACTTC.

The chain links TRBV5-1 to TRBJ2-3; 10 nucleotides match TRBD2. The trim removed 4 bases at V and 2 bases at J, leaving 4 bases unmatched. Germline V CDR1 and CDR2: SGHRS, YFSETQ. The CDR3 contains 15 residues. Written as DNA, the CDR3 is TGCGCCAGCAGCAGTACTAGCGGGGCCACAGATACGCAGTATTTT. Protein: CASSSTSGATDTQYF. The whole variable domain, remainder taken from reference TRBV5-1 and TRBJ2-3, is KAGVTQTPRYLIKTRGQQVTLSCSPISGHRSVSWYQQTPGQGLQFLFEYFSETQRNKGNFPGRFSGRQFSNSRSEMNVSTLELGDSALYLCASSSTSGATDTQYFGPGTRLTVL.

The chain carries TRBV29-1 and TRBJ2-7; tentative D call: TRBD2 (6 bases). The length of the CDR3 is 13 residues. Germline CDR1 SQVTM, CDR2 ANQGSEA. V was shortened by 1 base and J by 0 bases, with 7 bases between the two germline ends. The DNA for the CDR3 is TGCAGCGTTGAAGGGGGGGACTCCTACGAGCAGTACTTC. Translation: CSVEGGDSYEQYF.

A word on this clone: This CDR3 is also generated by other DNA sequences in the sample. The chain is built from TRBV29-1 and TRBJ1-1; D not certain. CDR1 is SQVTM and CDR2 is ANQGSEA in the germline V gene. The CDR3 contains 10 residues. Trimming stripped 4 bases from V and 4 bases from J, with 4 bases between. CDR3 nucleotide sequence: TGCAGCGTTGGAGGCACTGAAGCTTTCTTT. Translating it yields CSVGGTEAFF.

Turning to this clone: Other DNA sequences in the same sample also yield this CDR3. This chain uses TRBV30 with TRBJ2-1, with D hard to call. The CDR3 spans 13 residues. Germline V gene sequence: CDR1 GTSNPN, CDR2 SVGIG (reference sequence). Trimming took 2 bases from V and 3 from J, leaving 8 bases between them. DNA of the CDR3: TGTGCCTGGAGTCTGACTTTCTACAATGAGCAGTTCTTC. As protein: CAWSLTFYNEQFF.

V is TRBV10-2 and J is TRBJ2-2, with 12 bases lining up with TRBD1. With V trimmed by 6 bases and J by 5 bases, 10 bases remained unmatched. Germline V CDR1 and CDR2: WSHSY, SAAADI. There are 17 residues in the CDR3. CDR3 coding DNA: TGCGCCAGCAGGGAGGGGACAGGGGGCATGGAGACCGGGGAGCTGTTTTTT. Translated, it gives CASREGTGGMETGELFF.

The V call is TRBV7-9, the J call TRBJ2-2; the D is unclear. Per the germline V gene, CDR1 is SEHNR and CDR2 is FQNEAQ (reference sequence). This CDR3 is 10 amino acids long. Trimming removed 2 bases from V and 10 bases from J, with 2 bases in between. The CDR3 region has the DNA TGTGCCAGCAGCTTACTGGAGCTGTTTTTT. It translates to CASSLLELFF.

The rearrangement uses TRBV20-1 and TRBJ2-7; D may correspond to TRBD1 or TRBD2 (5 bases each). Per the germline V gene, CDR1 is DFQATT and CDR2 is SNEGSKA (reference sequence). The CDR3 length is 10 residues. Trimming pared 6 bases from V and 2 bases from J, leaving 5 bases between. The CDR3 spells CSAGPYEQYF. CDR3 DNA: TGCAGTGCGGGACCCTACGAGCAGTACTTC.

The chain employs TRBV27 and TRBJ2-1; D is possibly TRBD2 (6 bases). The V end was cut by 5 bases, the J end by 6 bases, with 14 bases between. Germline CDR1 reads MNHEY; CDR2 reads SMNVEV (reference sequence). This CDR3 comprises 14 residues. The CDR3 DNA reads TGTGCCAGCAGTCCGACCCCGGGGGTCAATGAGCAGTTCTTC. Protein product: CASSPTPGVNEQFF.

The count of this clone is one. The J gene is TRBJ2-1, the V gene TRBV6-6, with 13 bases matching TRBD2. V trimming: 5 bases; J trimming: 6 bases; junction bases outside the gene matches: 1. The CDR3 has 14 amino acids. From germline, CDR1 is MNHNY and CDR2 SVGAGI (reference sequence). CDR3 nucleotide sequence: TGTGCCAGCAGTGGACTAGCGGGAGCCAATGAGCAGTTCTTC. Its protein is CASSGLAGANEQFF.